A selection of T cell receptor beta chains follows, all from one sample in a study of shared clonotypes between healthy human individuals. Repertoires were generated with immunoSEQ multiplex PCR, while TCRdb's copy carries only in-frame clones and drops some. Of around 600,000 clones in the sample, 95% to 98% were seen once. Sequenced material: naive CD8+ T cells sorted from blood. The receptor source for this set is a man aged 25 to 40 in good health. The CDR3 runs from the conserved cysteine through the conserved F or W. A D gene is named only where the DNA matches it firmly. Not every row has a clone size; where given, it reads once, few, many or a size class.

v_call: TRBV9
j_call: TRBJ2-1
clone_size: .
d_call: .
cdr3_nt: TGTGCCAGCAGCCCTCCCCTAGGACTTCCCAATGAGCAGTTCTTC
cdr3_aa: CASSPPLGLPNEQFF

v_call: TRBV5-1
j_call: TRBJ2-1
clone_size: .
d_call: TRBD2
cdr3_nt: TGCGCCAGCAGCAGCGGGACTAGCGGATTGGTGGAGGAGCAGTTCTTC
cdr3_aa: CASSSGTSGLVEEQFF

v_call: TRBV5-6
j_call: TRBJ2-7
clone_size: .
d_call: TRBD2
cdr3_nt: TGTGCCAGCAGCCTAGGACTAGCGGGAGTCGGAGAGCAGTACTTC
cdr3_aa: CASSLGLAGVGEQYF

v_call: TRBV27
j_call: TRBJ2-7
clone_size: .
d_call: TRBD1
cdr3_nt: TGTGCCAGTCGCACAGGGGCTAACTCCTACGAGCAGTACTTC
cdr3_aa: CASRTGANSYEQYF

v_call: TRBV7-8
j_call: TRBJ2-7
clone_size: .
d_call: .
cdr3_nt: TGTGCCAGCAGCTTAAACCATTACGAGCAGTACTTC
cdr3_aa: CASSLNHYEQYF

v_call: TRBV2
j_call: TRBJ2-7
clone_size: once
d_call: TRBD2
cdr3_nt: TGTGGCTCACTTCGGGCTAGCGGGAAAAACGAGCAGTACTTC
cdr3_aa: CGSLRASGKNEQYF

v_call: TRBV2
j_call: TRBJ2-1
clone_size: .
d_call: .
cdr3_nt: TGTGCCAGCTCCGGCAATGAGCAGTTCTTC
cdr3_aa: CASSGNEQFF

v_call: TRBV20-1
j_call: TRBJ2-7
clone_size: once
d_call: .
cdr3_nt: TGCAGTGCACCCGGACTGACCGAGCAGTACTTC
cdr3_aa: CSAPGLTEQYF

v_call: TRBV4-1
j_call: TRBJ1-5
clone_size: .
d_call: .
cdr3_nt: TGCGCCAGCAGCCAATCGCAGGGAGGAGGTCAGCCCCAGCATTTT
cdr3_aa: CASSQSQGGGQPQHF

v_call: TRBV2
j_call: TRBJ2-7
clone_size: .
d_call: .
cdr3_nt: TGTGCCAGCAGGGGGGTGGCAGGGCTCAACGAGTTC
cdr3_aa: CASRGVAGLNEF

v_call: TRBV7-8
j_call: TRBJ2-1
clone_size: .
d_call: .
cdr3_nt: TGTGCCAGCAGCTCACTAGTCACGAGGGCCTACAATGAGCAGTTCTTC
cdr3_aa: CASSSLVTRAYNEQFF

v_call: TRBV11-2
j_call: TRBJ1-5
clone_size: .
d_call: TRBD1
cdr3_nt: TGTGCCAGCAGCTTGACAGGGTCCAATCAGCCCCAGCATTTT
cdr3_aa: CASSLTGSNQPQHF

v_call: TRBV11-2
j_call: TRBJ2-2
clone_size: .
d_call: TRBD1
cdr3_nt: TGTGCCAGCAGCTCATCCACTACAGGGGGCTTCGGGGAGCTGTTTTTT
cdr3_aa: CASSSSTTGGFGELFF

v_call: TRBV13
j_call: TRBJ2-1
clone_size: .
d_call: TRBD2
cdr3_nt: TGTGCCAGCAGCACCACTACTAGCGGGATTTACAATGAGCAGTTCTTC
cdr3_aa: CASSTTTSGIYNEQFF

v_call: TRBV28
j_call: TRBJ2-2
clone_size: .
d_call: TRBD2
cdr3_nt: TGTGCCAGCAGTTTTTACCAGCGGGAGGGTAGGGAGCTGTTTTTT
cdr3_aa: CASSFYQREGRELFF